This is a list of T cell receptor beta chains from one sample in a study of early T cells in non-severe SARS-CoV-2 infection. TCRdb re-called the 5' RACE reads with MiXCR, one entry per CDR3 protein. Found here are fewer than 90,000 distinct CDR3 sequences, 13% to 15% of them singletons; the top ten hold approximately 9.9%. The source material was whole blood. These receptors were obtained from an adult who was a healthcare worker with PCR-confirmed SARS-CoV-2 infection or an uninfected control (not recorded which). Both conserved end residues are part of each CDR3. Fields, in order: J gene, V gene, clone size, D gene, CDR3 DNA, CDR3 protein. The D gene is left open where the match is weak. Clone size appears in some rows only: once, few, many, or a class for an expanded clone.

j_call: TRBJ2-1; v_call: TRBV7-9; clone_size: NA; d_call: NA; cdr3_nt: TGTGCCAGCAGCTTAAGGGGGGGACTGATCCATGAGCAGTTCTTC; cdr3_aa: CASSLRGGLIHEQFF
j_call: TRBJ2-1; v_call: TRBV25-1; clone_size: NA; d_call: TRBD1; cdr3_nt: TGTGCCAGCAGTGAACACGGGACAGGCTACAATGAGCAGTTCTTC; cdr3_aa: CASSEHGTGYNEQFF
j_call: TRBJ2-5; v_call: TRBV18; clone_size: NA; d_call: NA; cdr3_nt: TGTGCCAGCTCAAGACCAGAAGAGACCCAGTACTTC; cdr3_aa: CASSRPEETQYF
j_call: TRBJ2-1; v_call: TRBV7-9; clone_size: NA; d_call: NA; cdr3_nt: TGTGCCAGCAGCCTCGGGCAGGGGTTGCCCTACAATGAGCAGTTCTTC; cdr3_aa: CASSLGQGLPYNEQFF
j_call: TRBJ1-4; v_call: TRBV5-1; clone_size: NA; d_call: NA; cdr3_nt: TGCGCCAGCAGCCTTGAAGGGAAGTTTAATGAAAAACTGTTTTTT; cdr3_aa: CASSLEGKFNEKLFF
j_call: TRBJ1-5; v_call: TRBV12-3/TRBV12-4; clone_size: many; d_call: NA; cdr3_nt: TGTGCCAGCAGTTTCATTACAGCATCAGAAGACAATCAGCCCCAGCATTTT; cdr3_aa: CASSFITASEDNQPQHF
j_call: TRBJ2-5; v_call: TRBV7-3; clone_size: few; d_call: NA; cdr3_nt: TGTGCCAGCAGCTTAATGCCCAGCCAAGAGACCCAGTACTTC; cdr3_aa: CASSLMPSQETQYF
j_call: TRBJ1-1; v_call: TRBV7-9; clone_size: few; d_call: NA; cdr3_nt: TGTGCCAGCAGCTTAGGGGTCCGGGTGAACACTGAAGCTTTCTTT; cdr3_aa: CASSLGVRVNTEAFF
j_call: TRBJ2-7; v_call: TRBV12-3/TRBV12-4; clone_size: few; d_call: NA; cdr3_nt: TGTGCCAGCAGTTTAGTGTTTCGGGAGCAGTACTTC; cdr3_aa: CASSLVFREQYF
j_call: TRBJ2-2; v_call: TRBV5-1; clone_size: many; d_call: TRBD2; cdr3_nt: TGCGCCAGCAGCTTCGCGACTAGCGGGGGAGGCGGGGAGCTGTTTTTT; cdr3_aa: CASSFATSGGGGELFF
j_call: TRBJ1-2; v_call: TRBV7-3; clone_size: few; d_call: NA; cdr3_nt: TGTGCCAGCAGCCAGCGGGGCGGCTATGGCTACACCTTC; cdr3_aa: CASSQRGGYGYTF
j_call: TRBJ2-6; v_call: TRBV11-2; clone_size: many; d_call: NA; cdr3_nt: TGTGCCAGCAGCGACACTAGCTCTGGGGCCAACGTCCTGACTTTC; cdr3_aa: CASSDTSSGANVLTF
j_call: TRBJ2-1; v_call: TRBV7-2; clone_size: few; d_call: NA; cdr3_nt: TGTGCCAGCAGCTTAGAGATAGCAGGCTACAATGAGCAGTTCTTC; cdr3_aa: CASSLEIAGYNEQFF
j_call: TRBJ2-3; v_call: TRBV5-1; clone_size: NA; d_call: NA; cdr3_nt: TGCGCCAGCAGCTTTGCCAGCTTTTTGACAGATACGCAGTATTTT; cdr3_aa: CASSFASFLTDTQYF
j_call: TRBJ1-1; v_call: TRBV12-3/TRBV12-4; clone_size: NA; d_call: NA; cdr3_nt: TGTGCCAGCAGTTTAGCCGGGGGAGGAAACACTGAAGCTTTCTTT; cdr3_aa: CASSLAGGGNTEAFF
j_call: TRBJ2-1; v_call: TRBV9; clone_size: NA; d_call: NA; cdr3_nt: TGTGCCAGCAGCGTAGAGGCGGGGCGTCTCAATGAGCAGTTCTTC; cdr3_aa: CASSVEAGRLNEQFF
j_call: TRBJ2-7; v_call: TRBV6-5; clone_size: NA; d_call: NA; cdr3_nt: TGTGCCAGCAGTTACTCGGCAGGGACCCTCTACGAGCAGTACTTC; cdr3_aa: CASSYSAGTLYEQYF
j_call: TRBJ2-1; v_call: TRBV6-1; clone_size: NA; d_call: NA; cdr3_nt: TGTGCCAGCTCCGATGGGGGGACACTTAGGAATGAGCAGTTCTTC; cdr3_aa: CASSDGGTLRNEQFF
j_call: TRBJ2-6; v_call: TRBV5-6; clone_size: few; d_call: NA; cdr3_nt: TGTGCCAGCAGCTCAGTCCCGGAGACGGCCAACGTCCTGATTTTC; cdr3_aa: CASSSVPETANVLIF
j_call: TRBJ2-7; v_call: TRBV28; clone_size: few; d_call: TRBD1; cdr3_nt: TGTGCCAGCCACAAACAGGGGTTATACGAGCAGTACTTC; cdr3_aa: CASHKQGLYEQYF
j_call: TRBJ2-7; v_call: TRBV5-1; clone_size: few; d_call: TRBD1; cdr3_nt: TGCGCCAGCAGCTTGCTCTCAGGGGGTGCGTCCTACGAGCAGTACTTC; cdr3_aa: CASSLLSGGASYEQYF
j_call: TRBJ2-1; v_call: TRBV29-1; clone_size: NA; d_call: TRBD1; cdr3_nt: TGCAGCGTAATCCGGGACAGGGGAAATGAGCAGTTCTTC; cdr3_aa: CSVIRDRGNEQFF
j_call: TRBJ2-1; v_call: TRBV29-1; clone_size: NA; d_call: TRBD2; cdr3_nt: TGCAGCGCGCCGGGACTAGGGAGCGTCGGGGAGCAGTTCTTC; cdr3_aa: CSAPGLGSVGEQFF
j_call: TRBJ1-5; v_call: TRBV7-2; clone_size: few; d_call: NA; cdr3_nt: TGTGCCAGCAGCTTAGGAGCGATTAATCAGCCCCAGCATTTT; cdr3_aa: CASSLGAINQPQHF
j_call: TRBJ2-3; v_call: TRBV6-2/TRBV6-3; clone_size: NA; d_call: NA; cdr3_nt: TGTGCCAGCAGTTCACAGGGAGCGAGGGGCACAGATACGCAGTATTTT; cdr3_aa: CASSSQGARGTDTQYF
j_call: TRBJ1-2; v_call: TRBV6-2/TRBV6-3; clone_size: NA; d_call: NA; cdr3_nt: TGTGCCAGCAGTTACACGGGCGGAACCGGAGGAGGCTACACCTTC; cdr3_aa: CASSYTGGTGGGYTF
j_call: TRBJ1-2; v_call: TRBV9; clone_size: few; d_call: TRBD1; cdr3_nt: TGTGCCAGCAGAGAGGGACAGGGGATCTATGGCTACACCTTC; cdr3_aa: CASREGQGIYGYTF
j_call: TRBJ2-1; v_call: TRBV4-3; clone_size: NA; d_call: NA; cdr3_nt: TGCGCCAGCTCGGGACTTCTCCACAATGAGCAGTTCTTC; cdr3_aa: CASSGLLHNEQFF
j_call: TRBJ2-7; v_call: TRBV21-1; clone_size: NA; d_call: NA; cdr3_nt: TGTGCCAGCAGCAAGATTGGCGCGGGTGCGGGACAGGGCCCCTCCGAGCAGTACTTC; cdr3_aa: CASSKIGAGAGQGPSEQYF
j_call: TRBJ2-5; v_call: TRBV6-2/TRBV6-3; clone_size: few; d_call: NA; cdr3_nt: TGTGCCAGCAAAAGTAGGGGGAGCTGGGAGACCCAGTACTTC; cdr3_aa: CASKSRGSWETQYF
j_call: TRBJ2-5; v_call: TRBV5-1; clone_size: few; d_call: NA; cdr3_nt: TGCGCCAGCAGTACCCCCGGAGATTTTGTCGAGACCCAGTACTTC; cdr3_aa: CASSTPGDFVETQYF
j_call: TRBJ2-7; v_call: TRBV5-1; clone_size: few; d_call: NA; cdr3_nt: TGCGCCAGCAGCTTGGTTGCAGGGAAAGAAAACGAGCAGTACTTC; cdr3_aa: CASSLVAGKENEQYF
j_call: TRBJ2-5; v_call: TRBV20-1; clone_size: NA; d_call: NA; cdr3_nt: TGCAGTGCTAACCCCCGGGAGCAAGAGACCCAGTACTTC; cdr3_aa: CSANPREQETQYF
j_call: TRBJ2-5; v_call: TRBV5-1; clone_size: once; d_call: NA; cdr3_nt: TGCGCCAGCAGCTTGGGTTTGGCAGCTGAGACCCAGTACTTC; cdr3_aa: CASSLGLAAETQYF
j_call: TRBJ2-7; v_call: TRBV19; clone_size: NA; d_call: TRBD2; cdr3_nt: TGTGCCAGTAGTCACCGTCTCGGGGGGTACGAGCAGTACTTC; cdr3_aa: CASSHRLGGYEQYF
j_call: TRBJ2-7; v_call: TRBV9; clone_size: few; d_call: NA; cdr3_nt: TGTGCCAGCAGCGTGGGGCCCGATAGGGACTACGAGCAGTACTTC; cdr3_aa: CASSVGPDRDYEQYF
j_call: TRBJ1-4; v_call: TRBV5-1; clone_size: few; d_call: TRBD1; cdr3_nt: TGCGCCAGCAGCGACCCCGGGACAGAGAATGAAAAACTGTTTTTT; cdr3_aa: CASSDPGTENEKLFF
j_call: TRBJ2-1; v_call: TRBV7-8; clone_size: few; d_call: NA; cdr3_nt: TGTGCCAGCAGCCAAGGAGCAAAGGGAACCTTGGATGAGCAGTTCTTC; cdr3_aa: CASSQGAKGTLDEQFF
j_call: TRBJ2-1; v_call: TRBV5-1; clone_size: few; d_call: TRBD2; cdr3_nt: TGCGCCAGCAGCCCTCCTCTAGCGGGGGGTCGCGGTGAGCAGTTCTTC; cdr3_aa: CASSPPLAGGRGEQFF
j_call: TRBJ1-4; v_call: TRBV29-1; clone_size: few; d_call: TRBD1; cdr3_nt: TGCAGCGTTCCTGACAGGGGAAATGAAAAACTGTTTTTT; cdr3_aa: CSVPDRGNEKLFF
j_call: TRBJ1-5; v_call: TRBV11-2; clone_size: once; d_call: TRBD1; cdr3_nt: TGTGCCAGCAGCGAACAGGGGGCTGTCAATCAGCCCCAGCATTTT; cdr3_aa: CASSEQGAVNQPQHF
j_call: TRBJ2-1; v_call: TRBV14; clone_size: few; d_call: NA; cdr3_nt: TGTGCCAGCAGCCACGGACATCGGCAGTTCTTC; cdr3_aa: CASSHGHRQFF
j_call: TRBJ1-5; v_call: TRBV3-1; clone_size: NA; d_call: NA; cdr3_nt: TGTGCCAGCAGCCTAGCAGGGGATCTTCAGCCCCAGCATTTT; cdr3_aa: CASSLAGDLQPQHF
j_call: TRBJ2-1; v_call: TRBV13; clone_size: NA; d_call: TRBD1; cdr3_nt: TGTGCCAGCAGCGTACAGGGGGATGAGCAGTTCTTC; cdr3_aa: CASSVQGDEQFF
j_call: TRBJ1-6; v_call: TRBV7-2; clone_size: NA; d_call: NA; cdr3_nt: TGTGCCAGCAGCCCCAGAAGGCAGTCACCCCTCCACTTT; cdr3_aa: CASSPRRQSPLHF
j_call: TRBJ1-4; v_call: TRBV4-3; clone_size: NA; d_call: NA; cdr3_nt: TGCGCCAGCAGCCAAAGGTTCGGAGGGGCAGACGCCACAGAAAAACTGTTTTTT; cdr3_aa: CASSQRFGGADATEKLFF
j_call: TRBJ2-3; v_call: TRBV29-1; clone_size: NA; d_call: NA; cdr3_nt: TGCAGCGTTGTCCTAGATTCTCCAGATACGCAGTATTTT; cdr3_aa: CSVVLDSPDTQYF
j_call: TRBJ2-5; v_call: TRBV29-1; clone_size: NA; d_call: TRBD1; cdr3_nt: TGCAGCGTTCTCCATCGGGACAGGGGAGAGACCCAGTACTTC; cdr3_aa: CSVLHRDRGETQYF
j_call: TRBJ2-5; v_call: TRBV5-4; clone_size: NA; d_call: NA; cdr3_nt: TGTGCCAGCAGCTGGGGGGCTACTCAAGAGACCCAGTACTTC; cdr3_aa: CASSWGATQETQYF
j_call: TRBJ1-2; v_call: TRBV18; clone_size: NA; d_call: TRBD1; cdr3_nt: TGTGCCAGCTCACCTCAGGGGGCTGACGGGGGGCGCTACACCTTC; cdr3_aa: CASSPQGADGGRYTF